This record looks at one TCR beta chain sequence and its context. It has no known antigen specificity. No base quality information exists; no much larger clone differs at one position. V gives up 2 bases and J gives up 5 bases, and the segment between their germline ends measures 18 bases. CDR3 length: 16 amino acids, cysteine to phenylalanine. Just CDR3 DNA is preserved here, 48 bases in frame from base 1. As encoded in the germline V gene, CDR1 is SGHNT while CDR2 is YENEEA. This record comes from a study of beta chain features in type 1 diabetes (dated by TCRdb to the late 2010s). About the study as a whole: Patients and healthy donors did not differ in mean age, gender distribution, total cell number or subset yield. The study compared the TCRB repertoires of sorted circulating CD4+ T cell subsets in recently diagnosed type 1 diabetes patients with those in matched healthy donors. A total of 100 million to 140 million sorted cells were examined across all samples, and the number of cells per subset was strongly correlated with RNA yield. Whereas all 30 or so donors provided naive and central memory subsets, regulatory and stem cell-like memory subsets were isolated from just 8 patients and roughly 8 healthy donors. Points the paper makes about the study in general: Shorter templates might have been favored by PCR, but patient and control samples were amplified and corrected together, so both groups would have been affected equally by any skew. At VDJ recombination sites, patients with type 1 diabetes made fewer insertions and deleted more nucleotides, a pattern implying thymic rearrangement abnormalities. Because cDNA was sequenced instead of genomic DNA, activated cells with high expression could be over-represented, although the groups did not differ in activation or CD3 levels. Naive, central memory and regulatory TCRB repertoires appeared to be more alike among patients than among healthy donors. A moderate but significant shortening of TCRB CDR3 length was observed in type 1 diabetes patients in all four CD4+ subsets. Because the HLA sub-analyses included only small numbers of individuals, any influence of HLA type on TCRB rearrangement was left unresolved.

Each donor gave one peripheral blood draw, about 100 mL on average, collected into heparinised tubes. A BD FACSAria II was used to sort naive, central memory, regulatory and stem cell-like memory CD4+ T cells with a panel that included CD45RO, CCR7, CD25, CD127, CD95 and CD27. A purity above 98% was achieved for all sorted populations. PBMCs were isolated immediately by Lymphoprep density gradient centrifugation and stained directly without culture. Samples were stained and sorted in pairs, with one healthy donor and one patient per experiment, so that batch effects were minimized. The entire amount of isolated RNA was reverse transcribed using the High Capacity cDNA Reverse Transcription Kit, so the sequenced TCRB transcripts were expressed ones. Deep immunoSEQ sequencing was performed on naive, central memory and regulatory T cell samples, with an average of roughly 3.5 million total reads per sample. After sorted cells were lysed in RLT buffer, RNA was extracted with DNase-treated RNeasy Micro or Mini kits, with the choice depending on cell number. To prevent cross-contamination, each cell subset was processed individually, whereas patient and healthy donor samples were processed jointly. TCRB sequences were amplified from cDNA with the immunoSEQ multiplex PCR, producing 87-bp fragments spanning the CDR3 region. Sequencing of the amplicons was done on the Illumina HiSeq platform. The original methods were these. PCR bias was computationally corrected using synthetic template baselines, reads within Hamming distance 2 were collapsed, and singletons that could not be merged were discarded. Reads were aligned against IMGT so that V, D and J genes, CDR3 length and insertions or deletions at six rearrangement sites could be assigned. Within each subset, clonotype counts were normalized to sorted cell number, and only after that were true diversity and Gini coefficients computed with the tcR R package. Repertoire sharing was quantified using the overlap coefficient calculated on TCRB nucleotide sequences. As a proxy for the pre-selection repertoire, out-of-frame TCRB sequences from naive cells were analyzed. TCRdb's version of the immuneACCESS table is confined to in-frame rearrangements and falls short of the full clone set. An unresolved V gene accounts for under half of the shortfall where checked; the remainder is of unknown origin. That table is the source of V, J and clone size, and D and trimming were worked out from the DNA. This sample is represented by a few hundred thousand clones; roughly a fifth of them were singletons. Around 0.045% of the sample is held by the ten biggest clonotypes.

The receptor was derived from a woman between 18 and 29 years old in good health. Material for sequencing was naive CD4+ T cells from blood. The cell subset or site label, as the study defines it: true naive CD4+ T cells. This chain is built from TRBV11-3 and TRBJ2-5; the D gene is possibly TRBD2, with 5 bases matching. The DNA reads TGTGCCAGCAGCTTAAGCGGTCAAGCAAGCCGGGAGACCCAGTACTTC. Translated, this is CASSLSGQASRETQYF.